Below are 16 T cell receptor beta chains sequenced from a single sample in a study of T-cell reconstitution after alpha-beta-depleted transplantation in children. Library preparation (for TCRbeta) was performed with unique molecular identifiers. TCRdb processed the PCR reads anew with MiXCR; each CDR3 protein has one entry. Altogether about 400,000 distinct CDR3 sequences are present, about an eighth being singletons, with the ten largest covering around 4.1%. Sequencing was performed on PBMCs, taken from the stem cell graft. Every receptor here comes from a human donor who donated a stem cell graft to a child with Fanconi anemia.

This clonotype was observed a handful of times. V and J are TRBV4-1 and TRBJ2-5; a possible D gene is TRBD1 (6 bases). The CDR3 loop spans 15 amino acids. Trimming left V 5 bases short and J 2 bases short, with 15 bases between. Germline V lookup: CDR1 MGHRA, CDR2 YSYEKL. The CDR3 region has the DNA TGCGCCAGCAGCACTAGGGACAACGTTCAAGAGACCCAGTACTTC. This gives the protein CASSTRDNVQETQYF.

The chain has TRBV5-1 and TRBJ1-1; D not certain. V lost 4 bases and J lost 6, with 13 bases in between. The CDR3 contains 13 residues. Germline CDR1 is SGHRS and CDR2 is YFSETQ. The CDR3 DNA follows: TGCGCCAGCAGCAAGGACTACCCCCCTGAAGCTTTCTTT. It specifies CASSKDYPPEAFF. The entire variable domain, with the rest obtained from reference TRBV5-1 and TRBJ1-1, is as follows: KAGVTQTPRYLIKTRGQQVTLSCSPISGHRSVSWYQQTPGQGLQFLFEYFSETQRNKGNFPGRFSGRQFSNSRSEMNVSTLELGDSALYLCASSKDYPPEAFFGQGTRLTVV.

This clonotype was seen ten or more times. The chain carries TRBV24-1 and TRBJ2-3; D might be TRBD1 (6 bases). The CDR3 has 13 amino acids. Germline V gene data show CDR1 as KGHDR and CDR2 as SFDVKD. V was cut by 9 bases and J by 1 base, with 10 bases left in between. Here the CDR3 reads CATAEGGTDTQYF. As DNA, the CDR3 is TGTGCCACCGCAGAGGGGGGCACAGATACGCAGTATTTT.

The rearrangement links TRBV7-6 to TRBJ1-5; D perhaps matches TRBD1 (5 bases). This CDR3 is built from 17 residues. Trimming removed 2 bases from V and 0 bases from J, with 14 bases in between. From germline, CDR1 is SGHVS and CDR2 FNYEAQ. The CDR3: CASSLRPGSVSNQPQHF. DNA of the CDR3: TGTGCCAGCAGCTTACGCCCAGGGAGCGTTAGCAATCAGCCCCAGCATTTT.

This clonotype occurred a few times. V is TRBV20-1 and J is TRBJ2-3; 12 bases agree with TRBD2. Trimming at V came to 4 bases and at J to 0 bases, leaving 11 bases not matched to a gene. CDR1 is DFQATT, CDR2 SNEGSKA, per germline (reference sequence). The CDR3 has 18 amino acids. The CDR3: CSAIPRLAGATSTDTQYF. The DNA for the CDR3 is TGCAGTGCTATCCCTCGACTAGCGGGGGCCACGAGCACAGATACGCAGTATTTT.

Ten or more counts support this clonotype. The chain couples TRBV5-1 to TRBJ2-2; 7 bases fit TRBD2. Germline V gene lookup returns CDR1 SGHRS and CDR2 YFSETQ. The V segment lost 0 bases and the J segment 6 bases; nucleotides outside the gene matches: 8. This CDR3 has 16 amino acids. The CDR3 bases are TGCGCCAGCAGCTTGGTACAGCCACGGGGGGCCGGGGAGCTGTTTTTT. This encodes CASSLVQPRGAGELFF.

The chain couples TRBV29-1 to TRBJ2-1; no reliable D call. V lost 1 base, J lost 13 bases, and 5 bases lay in between. The CDR3 extends over 9 amino acids. Looked up from germline, CDR1 is SQVTM and CDR2 is ANQGSEA. The CDR3 loop is CSVEARQFF. The CDR3 coding sequence is TGCAGCGTTGAAGCCCGCCAGTTCTTC.

The V gene is TRBV12-3 or TRBV12-4, the J gene TRBJ1-1; 9 bases fit TRBD1. Losses at the gene ends were 5 bases for V and 9 bases for J; bases not matched to a gene: 4. This CDR3 contains 12 residues. The CDR3 sequence: CASSRDRAQAFF. CDR3 in DNA: TGTGCCAGCAGTAGGGACAGGGCACAAGCTTTCTTT.

In regard to this clonotype: One end of the junction does not line up with germline, which may come from a read error. The rearrangement links TRBV12-3 or TRBV12-4 to TRBJ2-3, with D perhaps TRBD1 or TRBD2 (7 bases each). The CDR3 covers 13 residues. The DNA for the CDR3 is TGTGCCAGCAGCGAGAATAACCGACAGGGAGGGAATTTT. This translates into CASSENNRQGGNF.

This clonotype was counted only a few times. This sequence joins TRBV5-1 and TRBJ2-3; D is undetermined. The germline V gene has CDR1 SGHRS and CDR2 YFSETQ. The V gene lost 0 bases and the J gene lost 2 bases, with 7 bases spanning the gap. The CDR3 covers 14 residues. In nucleotides, the CDR3 is TGCGCCAGCAGCTTGGGGAGCACCACAGATACGCAGTATTTT. It encodes CASSLGSTTDTQYF.

The sample holds many counts of this clonotype. CDR3 coding DNA: TGTGCCAGCAGACGGACAGAAGAAAGAAACACCATATATTTT. Residues: CASRRTEERNTIYF. This chain uses TRBV12-3 or TRBV12-4 with TRBJ1-3; TRBD1 is a possible D gene (6 bases). V shed 6 bases and J shed 5 bases, with 14 bases lying between them. CDR3 size: 14 residues.

The V call is TRBV3-1, the J call TRBJ1-4; TRBD1 is a possible D gene (5 bases). The CDR3 totals 16 residues. The germline gives CDR1 LGHDT, CDR2 YNNKEL (reference sequence). V dropped 1 base and J dropped 8 bases, with 17 bases sitting between them. For the CDR3, the DNA is TGTGCCAGCAGCCAAGGGAAGGGATCAGGGCCCGAAAAACTGTTTTTT. This sequence encodes CASSQGKGSGPEKLFF.

This clonotype was seen more than once but under ten times. The J gene is TRBJ1-2, the V gene TRBV10-3; weak D call: TRBD1 (5 bases). V was cut by 8 bases and J by 3 bases, with 7 bases left in between. CDR3 size: 11 residues. Looked up from germline, CDR1 is ENHRY and CDR2 is SYGVKD. CDR3 DNA: TGTGCCATCGGGACGGACTATGGCTACACCTTC. Encoded protein: CAIGTDYGYTF.

This chain joins TRBV5-6 and TRBJ2-3; TRBD2 matches 13 bases. With V trimmed by 4 bases and J by 2 bases, 4 bases remained unmatched. The CDR3 has 16 residues. The germline gives CDR1 SGHDT, CDR2 YYEEEE. The CDR3 sequence is CASSPGLAGVTDTQYF. The CDR3 bases are TGTGCCAGCAGCCCTGGACTAGCGGGGGTCACAGATACGCAGTATTTT.

There are a few counts of this clonotype. V and J are TRBV3-1 and TRBJ2-7; unclear D gene. The V gene's germline CDR1 is LGHDT and CDR2 YNNKEL (reference sequence). The CDR3 contains 15 residues. V gave up 4 bases and J gave up 4 bases, with 17 bases separating them. The CDR3 loop is CASSPYPQTEYEQYF. In nucleotides, the CDR3 is TGTGCCAGCAGCCCTTACCCTCAGACTGAATACGAGCAGTACTTC.

This clonotype was picked up a small number of times. The chain combines TRBV9 with TRBJ2-2; 7 bases map to TRBD2. Per the germline V gene, CDR1 is SGDLS and CDR2 is YYNGEE. The CDR3 length is 14 residues. With 2 bases clipped from V and 8 bases from J, the junction kept 6 bases outside the gene matches. CDR3 protein: CASSVDSGRGELFF. CDR3 nucleotides: TGTGCCAGCAGCGTTGATAGCGGGCGTGGGGAGCTGTTTTTT.